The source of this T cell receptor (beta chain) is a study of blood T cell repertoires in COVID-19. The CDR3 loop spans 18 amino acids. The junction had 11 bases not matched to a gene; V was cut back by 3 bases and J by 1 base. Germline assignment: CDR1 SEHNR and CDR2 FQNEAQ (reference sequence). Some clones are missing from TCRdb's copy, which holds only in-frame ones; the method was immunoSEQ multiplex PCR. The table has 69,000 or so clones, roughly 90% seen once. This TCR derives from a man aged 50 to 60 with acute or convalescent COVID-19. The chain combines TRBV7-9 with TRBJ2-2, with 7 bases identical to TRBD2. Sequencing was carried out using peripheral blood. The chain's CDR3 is CASSFPVTSRKNTGELFF. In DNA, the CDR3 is TGTGCCAGCAGCTTTCCCGTGACTAGCAGAAAGAACACCGGGGAGCTGTTTTTT.